This record concerns one T cell receptor beta chain sequence. Germline values: CDR1 LGHDT, CDR2 YNNKEL (reference sequence). The CDR3 runs to 13 residues. The V and J ends lost 2 bases and 11 bases respectively, with 15 bases between them. This entry belongs to a study of blood T cell repertoires in COVID-19. The table came from immunoSEQ multiplex PCR; TCRdb's copy has only in-frame clones and leaves some out. The profile shows hundreds of thousands of clones, around 87% of them singletons. This chain uses TRBV3-1 (or the pseudogene TRBV3-2) with TRBJ1-1, with D possibly matching TRBD1 (6 bases). Sequences were obtained from peripheral blood. This receptor was taken from an older woman with COVID-19, enrolled during active disease. CDR3 sequence: CASSQRTALFAFF. Written as DNA, the CDR3 is TGTGCCAGCAGCCAAAGGACAGCCCTTTTTGCTTTCTTT.